Following are 18 T cell receptor beta chains from one sample sequenced in a study of CD8 T cells in ankylosing spondylitis. TCRdb used MiXCR to reprocess the 5' RACE reads, holding one entry per CDR3 protein. This table holds about 150,000 distinct CDR3 sequences, 25% to 35% found once. The specimen sequenced was synovial fluid, either unsorted or a sorted T cell fraction (not recorded which). The origin of the receptors is a male donor with ankylosing spondylitis.

The CDR3: CSAITPGRGGEQFF. For the CDR3, the DNA is TGCAGTGCCATAACCCCCGGTAGGGGGGGTGAGCAGTTCTTC. The chain joins TRBV20-1 to TRBJ2-1, with D tentatively TRBD2 (7 bases). The CDR3 contains 14 residues. Germline CDR1 reads DFQATT; CDR2 reads SNEGSKA (reference sequence). Deletions cut 6 bases from V and 9 bases from J, with 21 bases between.

The chain employs TRBV20-1 and TRBJ2-5, with 7 bases fitting TRBD2. CDR3 length: 15 amino acids. With 0 bases clipped from V and 7 bases from J, the junction kept 11 bases outside the gene matches. Germline CDR1 is DFQATT and CDR2 is SNEGSKA (reference sequence). In DNA form, the CDR3 reads TGCAGTGCTAGAGAGGGGGGACTAACAATAGGGACCCAGTACTTC. Protein: CSAREGGLTIGTQYF.

The chain uses TRBV7-9 and TRBJ1-1; 12 bases fit TRBD1. Germline-derived CDR1 and CDR2 are SEHNR and FQNEAQ (reference sequence). CDR3 size: 14 residues. V trimming: 5 bases; J trimming: 3 bases; junction bases outside the gene matches: 1. The CDR3 bases are TGTGCCAGCAGCCGGGACAGGGGGCACACTGAAGCTTTCTTT. Translation gives CASSRDRGHTEAFF.

This clonotype occurred a few times. V usage is TRBV11-2 and J usage is TRBJ2-1; TRBD2 matches 8 bases. The CDR3 extends over 20 amino acids. Per germline, CDR1 SGHAT and CDR2 FQNNGV. J lost 0 bases, V lost 4 bases, and 17 bases had no gene match. As DNA, the CDR3 is TGTGCCAGCAGCTCACCCAAGGGCACCCGAAGCGGGAGCTCCTACAATGAGCAGTTCTTC. Amino acid sequence: CASSSPKGTRSGSSYNEQFF.

This clonotype was detected a few times. The chain uses TRBV3-1 and TRBJ2-1, with 16 bases identical to TRBD2. V was pared by 4 bases and J by 7 bases, with 10 bases of the junction left unmatched. Germline V gives CDR1 LGHDT, CDR2 YNNKEL (reference sequence). CDR3 length: 18 residues. The CDR3, as DNA: TGTGCCAGCAGCCCCTCCGGGACTAGCGGGGGGGTAAGGAATGAGCAGTTCTTC. Its protein is CASSPSGTSGGVRNEQFF.

The table lists this clonotype with a few counts. The chain uses TRBV9 and TRBJ1-4, with 8 bases that match TRBD1. The V segment lost 3 bases and the J segment 0 bases; nucleotides outside the gene matches: 4. The CDR3 spans 16 residues. Germline V lookup: CDR1 SGDLS, CDR2 YYNGEE. The CDR3 sequence is CASSDGQGPTNEKLFF. CDR3 sequence (DNA): TGTGCCAGCAGCGACGGACAGGGTCCAACTAATGAAAAACTGTTTTTT. Together with reference TRBV9 and TRBJ1-4, the CDR3 gives the full variable domain: DSGVTQTPKHLITATGQRVTLRCSPRSGDLSVYWYQQSLDQGLQFLIQYYNGEERAKGNILERFSAQQFPDLHSELNLSSLELGDSALYFCASSDGQGPTNEKLFFGSGTQLSVL.

Many counts were recorded for this clonotype. The chain is built from TRBV5-6 and TRBJ2-1; 11 bases are shared with TRBD2. CDR3 length: 15 residues. Per the germline V gene, CDR1 is SGHDT and CDR2 is YYEEEE. Trimming took 4 bases from V and 8 from J; bases not matched to a gene: 8. In DNA form, the CDR3 reads TGTGCCAGCAGCCCGGGACTAGCGGCCCGGGATGAGCAGTTCTTC. Protein: CASSPGLAARDEQFF. Based on the CDR3 plus reference TRBV5-6 and TRBJ2-1, the full variable domain is DAGVTQSPTHLIKTRGQQVTLRCSPKSGHDTVSWYQQALGQGPQFIFQYYEEEERQRGNFPDRFSGHQFPNYSSELNVNALLLGDSALYLCASSPGLAARDEQFFGPGTRLTVL.

In this sample, this clonotype turned up many times. The gene calls are TRBV30 and TRBJ1-2; D is perhaps TRBD1 (5 bases). V was trimmed by 3 bases and J by 5 bases, leaving 7 bases between them. Germline CDR1 is GTSNPN and CDR2 is SVGIG (reference sequence). CDR3 size: 11 residues. The CDR3 nucleotides read TGTGCCTGGAGCGGGACGTATGGCTACACCTTC. This encodes CAWSGTYGYTF.

In its sample, this clonotype was seen many times. CDR3 sequence: CASSLWGNSPLHF. Written as DNA, the CDR3 is TGTGCCAGCAGTTTATGGGGTAATTCACCCCTCCACTTT. V usage is TRBV28 and J usage is TRBJ1-6; no firm D call. CDR3 size: 13 residues. Trimming removed 0 bases at V and 6 bases at J, with 3 bases between. Per the germline V gene, CDR1 is MDHEN and CDR2 is SYDVKM.

The V call is TRBV3-1, the J call TRBJ2-5; 7 nucleotides align to TRBD2. V was pared by 2 bases and J by 4 bases, with 7 bases of the junction left unmatched. The CDR3 totals 15 residues. Germline V CDR1 and CDR2: LGHDT, YNNKEL (reference sequence). The CDR3 is CASSQSISGGETQYF. The CDR3 nucleotides read TGTGCCAGCAGCCAATCGATATCGGGAGGAGAGACCCAGTACTTC.

The genes are TRBV27 and TRBJ1-3; D is unclear. Germline loops: CDR1 MNHEY, CDR2 SMNVEV (reference sequence). The CDR3 runs to 11 residues. The V end was cut by 4 bases, the J end by 2 bases, with 0 bases between. CDR3 loop: CASSSGNTIYF. DNA for the CDR3: TGTGCCAGCAGTTCTGGAAACACCATATATTTT.

CDR3 bases: TGTGCCAGCAGCTTAATGGGTAGCGGATCGACTGAGCAGTTCTTC. Protein sequence: CASSLMGSGSTEQFF. This chain connects TRBV7-3 to TRBJ2-1; perhaps TRBD2 as D (6 bases). This CDR3 spans 15 amino acids. Germline V gene lookup returns CDR1 SGHTA and CDR2 FQGTGA. The V and J ends lost 1 base and 9 bases respectively, with 16 bases between them.

This chain joins TRBV20-1 and TRBJ1-4; 9 nucleotides line up with TRBD1. Germline V CDR1 and CDR2: DFQATT, SNEGSKA (reference sequence). The V gene end was trimmed by 6 bases and the J gene end by 7 bases; junction bases not matched to a gene: 6. This CDR3 has 13 amino acids. CDR3 loop: CSASQGASEKLFF. The DNA of the CDR3 is TGCAGTGCCTCACAGGGGGCGAGTGAAAAACTGTTTTTT.

This clonotype occurred many times. The chain is built from TRBV7-2 and TRBJ2-4, with a weak D call TRBD1 (5 bases). CDR1 is SGHTA, CDR2 FQGNSA, per germline. Trimming shortened V by 2 bases and J by 8 bases, and 13 bases separated the two germline ends. The CDR3 runs 14 residues. CDR3 loop: CASSLRAGWDIQYF. Written as DNA, the CDR3 is TGTGCCAGCAGCTTAAGGGCAGGGTGGGACATTCAGTACTTC.

This clonotype was seen more than once but under ten times. The gene calls are TRBV5-1 and TRBJ2-5; 7 bases map to TRBD1. The CDR3 has 15 residues. Germline V gene lookup returns CDR1 SGHRS and CDR2 YFSETQ. V dropped 5 bases and J dropped 0; count of bases not matched to a gene: 7. The CDR3 sequence: CASSLTGKYQETQYF. The CDR3 coding sequence is TGCGCCAGCAGTTTGACAGGGAAGTACCAAGAGACCCAGTACTTC.

This clonotype was picked up a small number of times. CDR3 sequence: CASSSNNSPSGEQFF. DNA for the CDR3: TGTGCCAGCAGTTCCAACAATTCGCCTTCAGGGGAGCAGTTCTTC. The chain links TRBV12-3 or TRBV12-4 to TRBJ2-1, with a tentative D call TRBD1 (5 bases). V was cut by 4 bases and J by 10 bases, with 20 bases left in between. The CDR3 contains 15 residues.

The chain couples TRBV20-1 to TRBJ2-1; no firm D call. Germline values: CDR1 DFQATT, CDR2 SNEGSKA (reference sequence). Trimming pared 6 bases from V and 8 bases from J, leaving 11 bases between. The CDR3 totals 11 residues. The CDR3 DNA follows: TGCAGTGCCAGCGAGCGTGATGAGCAGTTCTTC. Translating gives CSASERDEQFF.

This clonotype was counted only a few times. Sequence at one end of the junction differs from germline and may be a read error. The chain employs TRBV11-2 and TRBJ2-3; TRBD1 is a possible D gene (11 bases). The CDR3 runs 20 residues. Germline values: CDR1 SGHAT, CDR2 FQNNGV. The CDR3: CASSLKGQGGSSGSTDTQYF. In nucleotides, the CDR3 is TGTGCCAGCAGCTTAAAGGGACAGGGGGGTTCTAGCGGGAGCACTGATACGCAGTATTTT.